This TCR beta chain is drawn from a study of cytomegalovirus exposure and HLA in healthy donors. Study outcomes and limitations: Presence/absence results assume similar sequencing depth per donor, which may not hold.

The CDR3 loop spans 13 amino acids. Germline trimming cut 6 bases from V and 3 bases from J; bases unmatched to any gene: 4. Germline V CDR1 and CDR2: LNHDA, SQIVND (reference sequence). With 60 Vbeta and 13 Jbeta primers, the PCR was carried out. The table came from immunoSEQ multiplex PCR; TCRdb's copy has only in-frame clones and leaves some out. The sample consists of approximately 280,000 clones, 86% of them appearing once. A remark on this clone: Its antigen is unknown.

The TCR comes from a middle-aged man in good health and CMV-seropositive. Sequences were obtained from PBMCs. The chain has TRBV19 and TRBJ1-1; 7 bases are shared with TRBD1. This chain's CDR3 is CASRAGGDTEAFF. CDR3 sequence (DNA): TGTGCCAGTAGGGCAGGGGGAGACACTGAAGCTTTCTTT. The full variable domain, in which reference TRBV19 and TRBJ1-1 provide the parts outside the CDR3, is DGGITQSPKYLFRKEGQNVTLSCEQNLNHDAMYWYRQDPGQGLRLIYYSQIVNDFQKGDIAEGYSVSREKKESFPLTVTSAQKNPTAFYLCASRAGGDTEAFFGQGTRLTVV.